This is a list of T cell receptor beta chains from one sample in a study of T cell repertoires in cytomegalovirus infection. Their cognate antigens are unknown. TCRdb re-analysed the reads in MiXCR, keeping a single row per CDR3 protein. The sample lists around 99,000 distinct CDR3 sequences, around 31% occurring once. Sequences were derived from CD8+ T cells from cultured PBMCs, sampled from culture after CMV antigen stimulation. All receptors derive from a human donor in good health (CMV status not recorded). Some clones in this sample may be carry-over from other donors' samples. The CDR3 runs from the conserved cysteine through the conserved F or W. Fields, in order: D gene, clone size, J gene, V gene, CDR3 protein, CDR3 DNA. D genes are given only for firm matches. Size tells how often a clone was seen (once, few, many) or the class of an expanded clone, and some rows leave it out.

D gene: TRBD1
clone size: many
J gene: TRBJ2-7
V gene: TRBV4-1
CDR3 protein: CASSQGPLTGDEQYF
CDR3 DNA: TGCGCCAGCAGCCAAGGCCCCCTGACAGGGGACGAGCAGTACTTC

D gene: .
clone size: many
J gene: TRBJ1-5
V gene: TRBV27
CDR3 protein: CASSRRGSNQPQHF
CDR3 DNA: TGTGCCAGCAGTCGCCGAGGCAGCAATCAGCCCCAGCATTTT

D gene: .
clone size: few
J gene: TRBJ2-1
V gene: TRBV25-1
CDR3 protein: CASSESTWRGGFYNEQFF
CDR3 DNA: TGTGCCAGCAGTGAATCCACTTGGAGGGGGGGTTTCTACAATGAGCAGTTCTTC

D gene: TRBD2
clone size: .
J gene: TRBJ2-5
V gene: TRBV12-3/TRBV12-4
CDR3 protein: CASSLPTGGQETQYF
CDR3 DNA: TGTGCCAGCAGTTTACCAACGGGGGGGCAAGAGACCCAGTACTTC

D gene: TRBD2
clone size: few
J gene: TRBJ2-1
V gene: TRBV20-1
CDR3 protein: CSAAGETYNEQFF
CDR3 DNA: TGCAGTGCTGCGGGGGAAACCTACAATGAGCAGTTCTTC

D gene: .
clone size: .
J gene: TRBJ2-3
V gene: TRBV9
CDR3 protein: CASSGITDTQYF
CDR3 DNA: TGTGCCAGCAGCGGGATCACAGATACGCAGTATTTT

D gene: .
clone size: .
J gene: TRBJ1-1
V gene: TRBV12-3/TRBV12-4
CDR3 protein: CASSLLGGTEAFF
CDR3 DNA: TGTGCCAGCAGTTTGCTGGGAGGGACTGAAGCTTTCTTT

D gene: TRBD1
clone size: many
J gene: TRBJ1-4
V gene: TRBV7-8
CDR3 protein: CASSPPGQGSNHGNEKLFF
CDR3 DNA: TGTGCCAGCAGTCCCCCCGGACAGGGTTCCAATCATGGTAATGAAAAACTGTTTTTT

D gene: TRBD1
clone size: .
J gene: TRBJ2-1
V gene: TRBV20-1
CDR3 protein: CSARPGQGNNEQFF
CDR3 DNA: TGCAGTGCTAGGCCGGGACAGGGGAACAATGAGCAGTTCTTC

D gene: .
clone size: .
J gene: TRBJ2-7
V gene: TRBV19
CDR3 protein: CASSPGRGWGYEQYF
CDR3 DNA: TGTGCCAGTAGCCCCGGTCGAGGATGGGGCTACGAGCAGTACTTC

D gene: .
clone size: .
J gene: TRBJ2-3
V gene: TRBV2
CDR3 protein: CASSEGRPSTDTQYF
CDR3 DNA: TGTGCCAGCAGTGAAGGACGGCCAAGCACAGATACGCAGTATTTT

D gene: TRBD1
clone size: few
J gene: TRBJ2-2
V gene: TRBV7-2
CDR3 protein: CASSDRGTGELFF
CDR3 DNA: TGTGCCAGCAGCGACAGGGGAACCGGGGAGCTGTTTTTT

D gene: .
clone size: .
J gene: TRBJ2-7
V gene: TRBV6-1
CDR3 protein: CASSLFISGNEQYF
CDR3 DNA: TGTGCCAGCAGTCTTTTCATCTCAGGGAACGAGCAGTACTTC

D gene: .
clone size: .
J gene: TRBJ2-5
V gene: TRBV12-3/TRBV12-4
CDR3 protein: CASRQGETQYF
CDR3 DNA: TGTGCCAGCAGGCAGGGGGAGACCCAGTACTTC

D gene: .
clone size: .
J gene: TRBJ1-6
V gene: TRBV6-5
CDR3 protein: CASTGEWNSPLHF
CDR3 DNA: TGTGCCAGCACGGGGGAGTGGAATTCACCCCTCCACTTT

D gene: .
clone size: .
J gene: TRBJ1-5
V gene: TRBV20-1
CDR3 protein: CSARDRQPYNQPQHF
CDR3 DNA: TGCAGTGCTAGAGATCGACAGCCGTACAATCAGCCCCAGCATTTT

D gene: TRBD1
clone size: .
J gene: TRBJ2-5
V gene: TRBV2
CDR3 protein: CASSASQGAGEETQYF
CDR3 DNA: TGTGCCAGCAGCGCCTCACAGGGGGCTGGGGAGGAGACCCAGTACTTC